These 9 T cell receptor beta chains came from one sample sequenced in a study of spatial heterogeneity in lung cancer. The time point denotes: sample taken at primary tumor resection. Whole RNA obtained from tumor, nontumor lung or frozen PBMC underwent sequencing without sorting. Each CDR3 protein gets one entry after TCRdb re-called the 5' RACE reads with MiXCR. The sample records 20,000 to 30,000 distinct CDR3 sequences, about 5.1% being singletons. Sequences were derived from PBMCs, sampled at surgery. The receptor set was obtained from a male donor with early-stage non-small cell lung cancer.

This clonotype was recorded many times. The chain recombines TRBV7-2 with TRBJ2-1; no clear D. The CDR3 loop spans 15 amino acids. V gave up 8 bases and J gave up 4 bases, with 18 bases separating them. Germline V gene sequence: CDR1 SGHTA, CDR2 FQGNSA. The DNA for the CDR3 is TGTGCCAGCTTAATCGACGCGGTCGTTTACAATGAGCAGTTCTTC. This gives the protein CASLIDAVVYNEQFF.

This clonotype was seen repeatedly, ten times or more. In DNA form, the CDR3 reads TGTGCCAGCAGTGCGAATCTTGAGCAGTTCTTC. The encoded protein is CASSANLEQFF. The chain combines TRBV2 with TRBJ2-1; D not resolved. This CDR3 has 11 amino acids. Trimming stripped 4 bases from V and 9 bases from J, with 7 bases between. The germline V gene has CDR1 SNHLY and CDR2 FYNNEI.

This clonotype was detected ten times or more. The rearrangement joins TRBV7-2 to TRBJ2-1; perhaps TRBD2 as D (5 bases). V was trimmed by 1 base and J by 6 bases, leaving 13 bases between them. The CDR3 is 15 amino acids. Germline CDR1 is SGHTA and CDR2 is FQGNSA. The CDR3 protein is CASSLVLLAGNEQFF. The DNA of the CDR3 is TGTGCCAGCAGCTTAGTTCTCCTAGCCGGCAATGAGCAGTTCTTC.

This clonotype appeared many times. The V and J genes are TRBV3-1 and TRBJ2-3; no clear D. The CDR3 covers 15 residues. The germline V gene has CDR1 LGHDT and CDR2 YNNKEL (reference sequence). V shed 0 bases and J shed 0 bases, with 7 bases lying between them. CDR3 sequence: CASSQDRTSTDTQYF. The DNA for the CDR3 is TGTGCCAGCAGCCAAGATCGCACTAGCACAGATACGCAGTATTTT.

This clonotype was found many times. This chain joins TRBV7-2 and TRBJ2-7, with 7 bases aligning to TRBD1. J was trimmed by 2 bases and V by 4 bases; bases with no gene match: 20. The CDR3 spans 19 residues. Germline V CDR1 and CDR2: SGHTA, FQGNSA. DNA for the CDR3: TGTGCCAGCAGCTCCCGGGTTGACACGACAGGGCGCCAGGCCTACGAGCAGTACTTC. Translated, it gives CASSSRVDTTGRQAYEQYF.

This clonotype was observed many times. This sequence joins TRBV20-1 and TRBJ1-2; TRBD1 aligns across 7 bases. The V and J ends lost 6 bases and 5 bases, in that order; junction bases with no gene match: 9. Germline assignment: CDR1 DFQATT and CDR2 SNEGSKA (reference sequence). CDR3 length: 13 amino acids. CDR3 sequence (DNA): TGCAGTGCCTCGACAGGGAAGATATATGGCTACACCTTC. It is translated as CSASTGKIYGYTF.

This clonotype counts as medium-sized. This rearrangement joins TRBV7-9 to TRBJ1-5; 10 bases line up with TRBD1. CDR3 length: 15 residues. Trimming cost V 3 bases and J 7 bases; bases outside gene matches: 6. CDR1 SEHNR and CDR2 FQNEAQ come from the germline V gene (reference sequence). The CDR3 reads CASSFNAGQGQPQHF. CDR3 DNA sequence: TGTGCCAGCAGCTTTAACGCGGGACAGGGGCAGCCCCAGCATTTT.

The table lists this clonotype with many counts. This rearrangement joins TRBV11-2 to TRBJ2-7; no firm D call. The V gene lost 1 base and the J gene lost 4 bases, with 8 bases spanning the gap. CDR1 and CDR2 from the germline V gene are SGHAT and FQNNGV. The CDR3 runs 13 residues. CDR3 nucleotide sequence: TGTGCCAGCAGCTTAGGTGACCGGTACGAGCAGTACTTC. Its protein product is CASSLGDRYEQYF.

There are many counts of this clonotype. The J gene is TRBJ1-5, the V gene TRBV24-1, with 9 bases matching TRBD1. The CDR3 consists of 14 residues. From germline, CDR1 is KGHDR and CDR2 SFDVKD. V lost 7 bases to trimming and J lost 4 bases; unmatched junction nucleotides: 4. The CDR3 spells CATSETGGNQPQHF. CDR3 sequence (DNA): TGTGCCACCAGCGAGACAGGGGGGAATCAGCCCCAGCATTTT.